The T cell receptor beta chain under discussion was sequenced for a study of blood T cell repertoires in COVID-19. Study-level information: Specimens from acute and convalescent COVID-19 originated in the United States, Italy and Spain.

Seattle researchers signed up patients amid active infection and tracked them longitudinally. V shed 6 bases, J shed 8 bases, and the junction held 9 bases outside the gene matches. This CDR3 has 14 amino acids. The germline V gene encodes CDR1 SNHLY and CDR2 FYNNEI. TCRdb's table, derived via immunoSEQ multiplex PCR, lists solely in-frame clones and lacks some. The sample carries about 340,000 clones, 86% recorded once. This receptor was obtained from a woman in her sixties with COVID-19, enrolled during active disease. The specimen was peripheral blood. This chain joins TRBV2 and TRBJ1-2, with 10 positions matching TRBD1. CDR3 nucleotide sequence: TGTGCCAGCAGATCGGGACAGGGGTTGGGAGGCTACACCTTC. This gives the protein CASRSGQGLGGYTF. Together with reference TRBV2 and TRBJ1-2, the CDR3 gives the full variable domain: EPEVTQTPSHQVTQMGQEVILRCVPISNHLYFYWYRQILGQKVEFLVSFYNNEISEKSEIFDDQFSVERPDGSNFTLKIRSTKLEDSAMYFCASRSGQGLGGYTFGSGTRLTVV.